This TCR beta chain was identified during a study of T cell changes during pregnancy in multiple sclerosis. Assay: immunoSEQ multiplex PCR; the TCRdb copy retains only in-frame clones and omits some. Of about 40,000 clones in the sample, about 91% were seen once. The V end lost 3 bases, the J end lost 4 bases, and 8 bases lay between the germline ends. CDR1 is SGDLS, CDR2 YYNGEE, per germline. The CDR3 runs 13 residues. This clonotype was sampled from a female donor with multiple sclerosis, enrolled in a pregnancy study. This chain joins TRBV9 and TRBJ1-5; D is unclear. The specimen was CD4+ T cells from peripheral blood mononuclear cells, collected in the first trimester of pregnancy. The CDR3 sequence is CASSGQLNQPQHF. CDR3 DNA: TGTGCCAGCAGCGGGCAGTTAAATCAGCCCCAGCATTTT.